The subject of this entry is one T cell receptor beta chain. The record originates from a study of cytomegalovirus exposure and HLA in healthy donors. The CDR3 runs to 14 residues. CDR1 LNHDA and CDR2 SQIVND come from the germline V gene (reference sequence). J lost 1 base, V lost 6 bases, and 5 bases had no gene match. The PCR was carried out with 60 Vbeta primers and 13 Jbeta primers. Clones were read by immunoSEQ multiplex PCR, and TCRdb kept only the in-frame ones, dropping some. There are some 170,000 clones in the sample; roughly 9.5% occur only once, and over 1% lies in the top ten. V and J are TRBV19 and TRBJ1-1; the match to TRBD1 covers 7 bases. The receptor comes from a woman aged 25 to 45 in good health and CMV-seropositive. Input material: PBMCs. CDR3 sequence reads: CASSRRGRNTEAFF. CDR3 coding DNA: TGTGCCAGTAGCCGCAGGGGGAGGAACACTGAAGCTTTCTTT.